This TCR beta chain was sequenced in a study of T cell repertoires in cytomegalovirus infection (dated by TCRdb to about 2019). Background on the whole study: Donor HLA type was relevant to the analysis, as public TCR beta signatures indicated carriage of CMV infection together with the matching HLA type. On the study overall, not on this receptor specifically: In both this cohort and an independent roughly 350-donor cohort, the cumulative frequency of public TCR beta family members distinguished carriers of CMV infection plus the relevant HLA type. In the ex vivo response, HLA-C-restricted CMV-specific TCR beta clonotypes were dominant, and in two of eight donors the single most frequent clonotype came from this HLA-C-restricted group.

Trimmed from V: 10 bases; trimmed from J: 7 bases; junction bases lacking a gene match: 8. CDR1 WSHSY and CDR2 SAAADI were looked up in the germline V gene. The CDR3, from cysteine to phenylalanine, totals 13 residues. Just CDR3 DNA is preserved here, 39 bases in frame from base 1. The data were produced on an Illumina HiSeq 1500. TCRdb cleaned the public reads at Q25 with fastp, built clones with MiXCR and kept in-frame beta chains. When rows share a CDR3 protein, they turn into one entry using the most common DNA and genes. The sample table lists more than 650,000 distinct CDR3 sequences, roughly 35% of them with a count of one. Around 2.6% of the sample belongs to the ten largest clones. As for this clonotype: The antigen it binds to is not known. Within one base of it there is no much larger clone, and no base qualities were kept.

The specimen sequenced was PBMCs. The chain employs TRBV10-2 and TRBJ1-4, with 8 bases in between that match TRBD1. This receptor was obtained from a human donor in good health (CMV status not recorded). Some clones in this sample may be carry-over from other donors' samples. This receptor has the CDR3 CATEDRVGEKLFF. The nucleotides are TGCGCCACCGAGGACAGGGTTGGTGAAAAACTGTTTTTT.